The 25 T cell receptor beta chains given below trace back to one sample, sequenced in a study of cytomegalovirus exposure and HLA in healthy donors. The PCR made use of 60 Vbeta and 13 Jbeta primers. Assay used: immunoSEQ multiplex PCR; TCRdb lists only in-frame clones, some missing. This sample yields 100,000 to 150,000 clones, of which around three quarters are seen a single time; roughly 4% belongs to the top ten. Material: PBMCs. These receptors came from a human donor in good health.

This rearrangement joins TRBV2 to TRBJ2-7; 10 bases are a match to TRBD2. The germline gives CDR1 SNHLY, CDR2 FYNNEI. There are 15 residues in the CDR3. V shed 6 bases and J 6 bases; nucleotides not matched to a gene: 11. CDR3 DNA: TGTGCCAGCAGATCAGCCGGGACTAGCGCCGGCGAGCAGTACTTC. This codes for CASRSAGTSAGEQYF.

This chain joins TRBV7-6 and TRBJ2-1; D may be TRBD2 (5 bases). Germline CDR1 reads SGHVS; CDR2 reads FNYEAQ. V was cut by 4 bases and J by 0 bases, with 22 bases left in between. The CDR3 is made up of 19 amino acids. CDR3 sequence (DNA): TGTGCCAGCAGCTCCAACGGAGGCCGGCGCGATAGCTCCTACAATGAGCAGTTCTTC. It encodes CASSSNGGRRDSSYNEQFF.

The chain joins TRBV7-9 to TRBJ1-2, with TRBD1 matching 9 bases. Germline CDR1 and CDR2: SEHNR and FQNEAQ (reference sequence). The V and J ends lost 2 bases and 3 bases, in that order; junction bases with no gene match: 4. This CDR3 has 15 residues. In nucleotides, the CDR3 is TGTGCCAGCAGCTTAATGGGACAGGGAGACTATGGCTACACCTTC. Protein product: CASSLMGQGDYGYTF.

The genes are TRBV7-6 and TRBJ2-7; possible D gene TRBD2, 5 bases. Trimming pared 2 bases from V and 12 bases from J, leaving 17 bases between. Germline values: CDR1 SGHVS, CDR2 FNYEAQ. The CDR3 has 13 amino acids. The CDR3 DNA follows: TGTGCCAGCAGCTTATTTGGGCAGACTATAACGTACTTC. Amino acids: CASSLFGQTITYF.

V and J are TRBV7-9 and TRBJ1-2; TRBD1 matches at 9 bases. V dropped 4 bases and J dropped 1; count of bases not matched to a gene: 4. The CDR3 is made up of 15 amino acids. Germline loops: CDR1 SEHNR, CDR2 FQNEAQ (reference sequence). CDR3 protein: CASSSKTGGNYGYTF. CDR3 bases: TGTGCCAGCAGCTCAAAGACAGGGGGTAACTATGGCTACACCTTC.

This chain uses TRBV7-3 with TRBJ2-3; possible D gene TRBD2, 8 bases. The V end lost 2 bases, the J end lost 1 base, and 22 bases lay between the germline ends. The V gene's germline CDR1 is SGHTA and CDR2 FQGTGA. This CDR3 contains 19 residues. The CDR3 spells CASSLRTSGGGFGTDTQYF. CDR3 sequence (DNA): TGTGCCAGCAGCTTACGAACTAGCGGAGGGGGCTTCGGCACAGATACGCAGTATTTT.

The V gene is TRBV5-4, the J gene TRBJ1-5, with D possibly matching TRBD1 (5 bases). This CDR3 is 14 amino acids long. V was trimmed by 4 bases and J by 7 bases, leaving 15 bases between them. Germline CDR1 is SGHNT and CDR2 is YYREEE (reference sequence). The CDR3 loop reads CASSIGGGGQPQHF. In nucleotides, the CDR3 is TGTGCCAGCAGCATCGGGGGAGGCGGCCAGCCCCAGCATTTT.

The chain links TRBV7-9 to TRBJ2-5; 7 bases agree with TRBD1. Per the germline V gene, CDR1 is SEHNR and CDR2 is FQNEAQ (reference sequence). J gave up 7 bases and V 7 bases, and 12 bases lay outside the gene matches. The CDR3 has 14 residues. The CDR3 reads CASNPTYRGMTQYF. The DNA for the CDR3 is TGTGCCAGCAACCCGACTTACAGGGGAATGACCCAGTACTTC.

V is TRBV19 and J is TRBJ1-5; D is unresolved. Germline values: CDR1 LNHDA, CDR2 SQIVND (reference sequence). The CDR3 sequence is 14 residues long. Trimming removed 9 bases from V and 0 bases from J, with 12 bases in between. CDR3 in amino acids: CARSGQVSNQPQHF. CDR3 bases: TGTGCCAGGAGTGGGCAGGTTAGCAATCAGCCCCAGCATTTT. Looking up the rest from reference TRBV19 and TRBJ1-5 gives the full variable domain: DGGITQSPKYLFRKEGQNVTLSCEQNLNHDAMYWYRQDPGQGLRLIYYSQIVNDFQKGDIAEGYSVSREKKESFPLTVTSAQKNPTAFYLCARSGQVSNQPQHFGDGTRLSIL.

The chain combines TRBV5-1 with TRBJ2-3; D call uncertain. Trimming shortened V by 0 bases and J by 0 bases, and 11 bases separated the two germline ends. The CDR3 length is 16 residues. The germline V gene encodes CDR1 SGHRS and CDR2 YFSETQ. CDR3 nucleotide sequence: TGCGCCAGCAGCTTGGTTAGCCAAGATAGCACAGATACGCAGTATTTT. Amino acid sequence: CASSLVSQDSTDTQYF. The full variable domain, rest sourced from reference TRBV5-1 and TRBJ2-3, is KAGVTQTPRYLIKTRGQQVTLSCSPISGHRSVSWYQQTPGQGLQFLFEYFSETQRNKGNFPGRFSGRQFSNSRSEMNVSTLELGDSALYLCASSLVSQDSTDTQYFGPGTRLTVL.

This chain links TRBV6-1 with TRBJ1-1, with D tentatively TRBD1 (5 bases). The CDR3 extends over 14 amino acids. V was cut by 6 bases and J by 0 bases, with 11 bases left in between. The V gene's germline CDR1 is MNHNS and CDR2 SASEGT. The CDR3 protein is CASSLQDMNTEAFF. DNA for the CDR3: TGTGCCAGCAGCCTACAGGACATGAACACTGAAGCTTTCTTT.

The chain joins TRBV7-9 to TRBJ2-7; possibly TRBD2 for D (6 bases). In germline, CDR1 is SEHNR, CDR2 FQNEAQ (reference sequence). The CDR3 is 13 amino acids. Deletions cut 5 bases from V and 2 bases from J, with 10 bases between. The CDR3 bases are TGTGCCAGCAGCCGTAGCGGTCCCTACGAGCAGTACTTC. Translating it yields CASSRSGPYEQYF.

The chain recombines TRBV2 with TRBJ2-7; 13 bases match TRBD2. Losses at the gene ends were 4 bases for V and 6 bases for J; bases not matched to a gene: 3. This CDR3 comprises 14 residues. CDR1 is SNHLY and CDR2 is FYNNEI in the germline V gene. The CDR3 bases are TGTGCCAGCAGTGCCGGACTAGCGGGGGCCGAGCAGTACTTC. Protein: CASSAGLAGAEQYF.

The chain joins TRBV11-2 to TRBJ2-5; 11 bases align to TRBD2. Germline V gene lookup returns CDR1 SGHAT and CDR2 FQNNGV. The length of the CDR3 is 18 residues. Unmatched junction bases numbered 12, after V lost 3 bases and J lost 3 bases. DNA for the CDR3: TGTGCCAGCAGCTTTAGAATGGCTAGCGGGAGGTCGGAAGAGACCCAGTACTTC. Translated, it gives CASSFRMASGRSEETQYF.

V usage is TRBV5-4 and J usage is TRBJ1-5, with a tentative D call TRBD1 (6 bases). Trimming took off 4 bases at V and 5 bases at J, with 16 bases between the two ends. The CDR3 sequence is 15 residues long. Germline loops: CDR1 SGHNT, CDR2 YYREEE (reference sequence). CDR3: CASSVGGALDQPQHF. CDR3 nucleotides: TGTGCCAGCAGCGTAGGGGGGGCGTTGGATCAGCCCCAGCATTTT.

In this sample, this clone turned up once. The chain couples TRBV5-1 to TRBJ1-1; 8 bases fit TRBD1. Per germline, CDR1 SGHRS and CDR2 YFSETQ. Losses at the gene ends were 5 bases for V and 5 bases for J; bases not matched to a gene: 11. The CDR3 contains 15 residues. In DNA form, the CDR3 reads TGCGCCAGCAGTGATGGACAGGGCTACGGAACTGAAGCTTTCTTT. Its protein is CASSDGQGYGTEAFF.

Only a few counts were recorded for this clone. The chain employs TRBV11-3 and TRBJ1-3, with TRBD1 matching 10 bases. V was clipped by 3 bases and J by 3 bases; unmatched bases: 2. This CDR3 has 15 residues. Germline V gene lookup returns CDR1 SGHNT and CDR2 YENEEA. The CDR3: CASSFGQGDGNTIYF. In DNA form, the CDR3 reads TGTGCCAGCAGCTTCGGACAGGGGGATGGAAACACCATATATTTT.

The rearrangement links TRBV5-6 to TRBJ2-5; 9 bases fit TRBD1. The CDR3 is made up of 15 amino acids. V gave up 4 bases and J gave up 5 bases; unmatched junction bases: 9. Germline CDR1 is SGHDT and CDR2 is YYEEEE. The CDR3 spells CASSPLDRGLETQYF. In DNA form, the CDR3 reads TGTGCCAGCAGCCCCCTGGACAGGGGTTTGGAGACCCAGTACTTC.

This clone was observed a single time. Distinct nucleotide sequences in the sample also encode this CDR3. The genes are TRBV9 and TRBJ2-5; TRBD2 matches at 9 bases. The CDR3 has 16 residues. Germline CDR1 SGDLS, CDR2 YYNGEE. The V gene end was trimmed by 0 bases and the J gene end by 5 bases; junction bases not matched to a gene: 8. CDR3 amino acids: CASSVAGAGGGETQYF. The CDR3 bases are TGTGCCAGCAGCGTAGCCGGAGCGGGAGGCGGGGAGACCCAGTACTTC.

The rearrangement joins TRBV5-6 to TRBJ2-5; a possible D gene is TRBD2 (7 bases). Germline assignment: CDR1 SGHDT and CDR2 YYEEEE. V was pared by 4 bases and J by 5 bases, with 18 bases between. CDR3 length: 15 amino acids. CDR3 region: CASSTRGQALETQYF. For the CDR3, the DNA is TGTGCCAGCAGCACGCGGGGGCAGGCACTGGAGACCCAGTACTTC.

A few counts support this clone. The chain links TRBV5-8 to TRBJ1-5; 7 nucleotides align to TRBD1. CDR1 is SGHTS and CDR2 is YDEGEE in the germline V gene. The V gene end was trimmed by 0 bases and the J gene end by 5 bases; junction bases not matched to a gene: 5. The CDR3 runs 15 residues. The CDR3 is CASSLGQGGYQPQHF. DNA for the CDR3: TGTGCCAGCAGCTTGGGACAGGGAGGTTATCAGCCCCAGCATTTT.

The chain carries TRBV20-1 and TRBJ2-1, with D uncertain. The V end was cut by 4 bases, the J end by 7 bases, with 5 bases between. Germline lookup yields CDR1 DFQATT and CDR2 SNEGSKA (reference sequence). The CDR3 consists of 10 residues. CDR3 in amino acids: CSATENEQFF. The CDR3 region has the DNA TGCAGTGCTACCGAGAATGAGCAGTTCTTC.

In this sample, this clone turned up a few times. This rearrangement joins TRBV7-9 to TRBJ2-6; tentatively, D is TRBD2 (6 bases). This CDR3 has 16 residues. Germline assignment: CDR1 SEHNR and CDR2 FQNEAQ (reference sequence). V was cut by 5 bases and J by 3 bases, with 14 bases left in between. In DNA form, the CDR3 reads TGTGCCAGCAGCGGAGGGGCAGTGGATGGGGCCAACGTCCTGACTTTC. This encodes CASSGGAVDGANVLTF. Full variable domain (remainder filled in from reference TRBV7-9 and TRBJ2-6): DTGVSQNPRHKITKRGQNVTFRCDPISEHNRLYWYRQTLGQGPEFLTYFQNEAQLEKSRLLSDRFSAERPKGSFSTLEIQRTEQGDSAMYLCASSGGAVDGANVLTFGAGSRLTVL.

The chain links TRBV5-1 to TRBJ1-4; 7 nucleotides agree with TRBD1. Germline trimming cut 4 bases from V and 0 bases from J; bases unmatched to any gene: 6. The CDR3 spans 16 residues. The germline V gene encodes CDR1 SGHRS and CDR2 YFSETQ. CDR3 DNA sequence: TGCGCCAGCAGCGGTGGGACAGATGCAACTAATGAAAAACTGTTTTTT. Amino acids: CASSGGTDATNEKLFF. Full variable domain (outside the CDR3, taken from reference TRBV5-1 and TRBJ1-4): KAGVTQTPRYLIKTRGQQVTLSCSPISGHRSVSWYQQTPGQGLQFLFEYFSETQRNKGNFPGRFSGRQFSNSRSEMNVSTLELGDSALYLCASSGGTDATNEKLFFGSGTQLSVL.

The rearrangement links TRBV6-1 to TRBJ1-2; D not resolved. V shed 4 bases and J shed 4 bases, with 4 bases lying between them. CDR1 and CDR2 (germline): MNHNS, SASEGT. The CDR3 is 11 residues long. The CDR3 DNA sequence: TGTGCCAGCAGTGTCTCCTATGGCTACACCTTC. Translation: CASSVSYGYTF.